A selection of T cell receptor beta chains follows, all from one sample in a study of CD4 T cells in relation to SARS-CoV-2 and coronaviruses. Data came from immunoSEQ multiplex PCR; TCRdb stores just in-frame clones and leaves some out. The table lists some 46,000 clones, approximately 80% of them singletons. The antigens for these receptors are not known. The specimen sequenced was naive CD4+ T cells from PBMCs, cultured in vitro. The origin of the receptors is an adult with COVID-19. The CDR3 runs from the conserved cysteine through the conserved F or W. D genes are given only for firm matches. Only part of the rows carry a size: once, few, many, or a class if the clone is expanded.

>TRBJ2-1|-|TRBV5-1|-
CASTPGDFNEQFF
TGCGCCAGCACCCCCGGAGATTTTAATGAGCAGTTCTTC
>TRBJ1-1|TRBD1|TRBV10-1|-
CASIYRGRGRTMNTEAFF
TGCGCCAGCATCTACAGGGGTCGCGGGAGAACCATGAACACTGAAGCTTTCTTT
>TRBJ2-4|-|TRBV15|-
CATSREVSAKNIQYF
TGTGCCACCAGCAGAGAGGTCTCGGCCAAAAACATTCAGTACTTC
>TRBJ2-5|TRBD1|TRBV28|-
CASSLGGSPVLGAQYF
TGTGCCAGCAGCCTAGGGGGCTCCCCGGTCTTAGGAGCCCAGTACTTC
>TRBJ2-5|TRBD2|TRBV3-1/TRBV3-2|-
CASSPGTNQETQYF
TGTGCCAGCAGCCCCGGGACTAACCAAGAGACCCAGTACTTC
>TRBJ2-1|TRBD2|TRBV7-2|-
CASSIGRLAGYGEQFF
TGTGCCAGCAGCATAGGGCGACTAGCGGGATACGGTGAGCAGTTCTTC
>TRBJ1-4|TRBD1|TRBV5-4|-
CASSGGQGPNEKLFF
TGTGCCAGCAGCGGGGGACAGGGGCCGAATGAAAAACTGTTTTTT
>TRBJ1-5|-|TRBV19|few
CASSITLSQPQHF
TGTGCCAGTAGTATAACTTTATCTCAGCCCCAGCATTTT
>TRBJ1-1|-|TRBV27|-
CASSLTGITEAFF
TGTGCCAGCAGTTTAACAGGGATCACTGAAGCTTTCTTT
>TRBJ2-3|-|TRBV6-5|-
CASTLFRDERDTQYF
TGTGCCAGCACCTTATTCCGGGACGAAAGAGATACGCAGTATTTT
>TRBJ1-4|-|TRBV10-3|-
CAIRAGGATNEKLFF
TGTGCCATCAGGGCCGGAGGGGCAACTAATGAAAAACTGTTTTTT
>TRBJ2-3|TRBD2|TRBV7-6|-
CASSLTRLAGGVTDTQYF
TGTGCCAGCAGCTTAACGAGACTAGCGGGAGGAGTCACAGATACGCAGTATTTT
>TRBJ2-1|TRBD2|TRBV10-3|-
CAIMSAPASGRNEQFF
TGTGCCATCATGTCAGCACCGGCTAGCGGGAGGAATGAGCAGTTCTTC
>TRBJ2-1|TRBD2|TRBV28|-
CANVRERREQFF
TGTGCCAACGTGCGGGAGAGGCGTGAGCAGTTCTTC
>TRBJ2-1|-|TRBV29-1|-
CSVDSGTYNEQFF
TGCAGCGTTGATTCCGGGACGTACAATGAGCAGTTCTTC
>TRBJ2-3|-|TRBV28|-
CASSLAADTQYF
TGTGCCAGCAGCCTAGCTGCAGATACGCAGTATTTT
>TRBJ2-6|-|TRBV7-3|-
CASSLTSGANVLTF
TGTGCCAGCAGCTTAACATCTGGGGCCAACGTCCTGACTTTC
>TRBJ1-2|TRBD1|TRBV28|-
CASSSPRGRGTNYGYTF
TGTGCCAGCAGTTCCCCCAGGGGGCGGGGTACTAACTATGGCTACACCTTC
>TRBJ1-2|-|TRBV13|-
CASSHRAGDGYTF
TGTGCCAGCAGCCACCGGGCGGGGGATGGCTACACCTTC
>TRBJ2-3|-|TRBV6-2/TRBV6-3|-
CASSYEIADTQYF
TGTGCCAGCAGTTACGAGATCGCAGATACGCAGTATTTT
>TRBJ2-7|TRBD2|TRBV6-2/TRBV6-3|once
CASSYRPGLAGDYEQYF
TGTGCCAGCAGTTACCGGCCTGGACTAGCGGGAGATTACGAGCAGTACTTC
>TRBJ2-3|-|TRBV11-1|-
CASSLHQGSTDTQYF
TGTGCCAGCAGCTTACACCAGGGTAGCACAGATACGCAGTATTTT
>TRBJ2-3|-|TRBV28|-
CASSLSERDTQYF
TGTGCCAGCAGTTTATCGGAGCGGGATACGCAGTATTTT
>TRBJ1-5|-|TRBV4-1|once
CASSQRQTGTEANQPQHF
TGCGCCAGCAGCCAACGTCAAACCGGGACGGAAGCCAATCAGCCCCAGCATTTT
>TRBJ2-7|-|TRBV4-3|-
CASSQGTGAGYEQYF
TGCGCCAGCAGCCAAGGAACGGGGGCTGGGTACGAGCAGTACTTC
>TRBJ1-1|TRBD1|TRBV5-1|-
CASKKTGLGTEAFF
TGCGCCAGCAAAAAGACAGGGTTGGGCACTGAAGCTTTCTTT
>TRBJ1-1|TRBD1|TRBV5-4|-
CASSLGGDFRGLSEAFF
TGTGCCAGCAGCTTGGGAGGGGATTTCAGGGGGCTAAGTGAAGCTTTCTTT